Following are 21 T cell receptor beta chains from one sample sequenced in a study of blood T cell repertoires in COVID-19 (dated by TCRdb to the early 2020s). Library preparation used the immunoSEQ multiplex PCR assay. TCRdb mirrors the immuneACCESS table, restricted to in-frame sequences. Some clones are absent from its copies; in checked studies, under half trace to an unresolved V gene, and the reason for the others is unknown. The sample profile shows about 100,000 clones; more than 70% of them were found once. The ten largest clones capture roughly 12% of the sample. Sequencing used peripheral blood. All receptors come from a woman under 40 with acute or convalescent COVID-19.

The CDR3 region has the DNA TGTGCCAGCAGTTTTAGTAACACTGAAGCTTTCTTT. Its translation is CASSFSNTEAFF. The chain has TRBV12-3 or TRBV12-4 and TRBJ1-1; no reliable D call. The CDR3 runs 12 residues. V was cut by 3 bases and J by 2 bases, with 4 bases left in between.

The rearrangement uses TRBV12-3 or TRBV12-4 and TRBJ1-3; D gene uncertain. Trimming pared 7 bases from V and 1 base from J, leaving 8 bases between. The CDR3 covers 13 residues. CDR3 sequence (DNA): TGTGCCAGCAAATTCAGTTCTGGAAACACCATATATTTT. Translation gives CASKFSSGNTIYF.

The gene calls are TRBV7-9 and TRBJ2-7; no definite D call. Trimming took 7 bases from V and 6 from J, leaving 13 bases between them. There are 12 residues in the CDR3. Germline CDR1 is SEHNR and CDR2 is FQNEAQ (reference sequence). The chain's CDR3 is CASNLYGSEQYF. CDR3 DNA sequence: TGTGCCAGCAACCTCTACGGTTCCGAGCAGTACTTC.

The chain links TRBV5-4 to TRBJ2-1; D unclear. CDR1 and CDR2 from the germline V gene are SGHNT and YYREEE (reference sequence). This CDR3 region has 11 residues. Trimming shortened V by 5 bases and J by 10 bases, and 10 bases separated the two germline ends. The CDR3 sequence is CASRDSGEQFF. In DNA form, the CDR3 reads TGTGCCAGCAGAGATTCCGGGGAGCAGTTCTTC.

The V and J genes are TRBV30 and TRBJ2-1, with 9 positions matching TRBD2. CDR1 GTSNPN and CDR2 SVGIG come from the germline V gene (reference sequence). There are 14 residues in the CDR3. The ends lost 5 bases at V and 8 bases at J; junction bases unmatched: 10. The DNA of the CDR3 is TGTGCCTGGCGCCAGGCGGGGGGGTTCTATGAGCAGTTCTTC. The encoded protein is CAWRQAGGFYEQFF.

V is TRBV19 and J is TRBJ1-5; 8 bases fit TRBD1. V was clipped by 5 bases and J by 7 bases; unmatched bases: 16. CDR1 is LNHDA, CDR2 SQIVND, per germline (reference sequence). The CDR3 consists of 17 residues. This CDR3 is CASSFALVDRGGQPQHF. The CDR3 DNA reads TGTGCCAGTAGTTTTGCCCTCGTCGACAGGGGAGGCCAGCCCCAGCATTTT.

V gene TRBV24-1 combines with J gene TRBJ2-3, with 9 bases aligning to TRBD1. The germline V gene has CDR1 KGHDR and CDR2 SFDVKD. The CDR3 has 16 amino acids. Trimming cost V 8 bases and J 9 bases; bases outside gene matches: 17. The CDR3 bases are TGTGCCACCATGCCAGCCCCCGGGACAGGGAAAATCACGCAGTATTTT. It is translated as CATMPAPGTGKITQYF.

The chain links TRBV6-5 to TRBJ1-6; D call uncertain. V was shortened by 0 bases and J by 11 bases, with 17 bases between the two germline ends. This CDR3 region has 16 residues. Germline CDR1 reads MNHEY; CDR2 reads SVGAGI. In DNA, the CDR3 is TGTGCCAGCAGTTACTCGATAACGGGATCCGCGACACCCCTCCACTTT. The encoded protein is CASSYSITGSATPLHF.

The chain is built from TRBV27 and TRBJ2-2; 10 nucleotides agree with TRBD2. Germline trimming cut 4 bases from V and 5 bases from J; bases unmatched to any gene: 13. The length of the CDR3 is 18 residues. Per germline, CDR1 MNHEY and CDR2 SMNVEV (reference sequence). The CDR3 is CASSSSLLAGGPTGELFF. The CDR3 DNA is TGTGCCAGCAGTTCAAGTCTATTAGCGGGGGGCCCGACCGGGGAGCTGTTTTTT.

The chain employs TRBV7-9 and TRBJ1-2; D is undetermined. Looked up from germline, CDR1 is SEHNR and CDR2 is FQNEAQ (reference sequence). Trimming took 9 bases from V and 2 from J, leaving 10 bases between them. This CDR3 region has 12 residues. The CDR3 sequence is CASRSGNYGYTF. CDR3 nucleotides: TGTGCCAGTCGATCGGGGAACTATGGCTACACCTTC.

The rearrangement links TRBV10-3 to TRBJ2-7; 7 bases are shared with TRBD1. Germline CDR1 is ENHRY and CDR2 is SYGVKD. The CDR3 contains 13 residues. V lost 6 bases to trimming and J lost 1 base; unmatched junction nucleotides: 3. The CDR3 bases are TGTGCCATCAGGCAGGGGGATTCCTACGAGCAGTACTTC. It encodes CAIRQGDSYEQYF.

This chain connects TRBV5-1 to TRBJ1-6; 8 nucleotides line up with TRBD1. The CDR3 consists of 14 residues. V lost 4 bases and J lost 9; bases outside the gene matches: 6. The germline V gene encodes CDR1 SGHRS and CDR2 YFSETQ. This chain's CDR3 is CASSEGTGGSPLHF. In DNA, the CDR3 is TGCGCCAGCAGCGAAGGAACAGGGGGTTCACCCCTCCACTTT.

This chain uses TRBV5-1 with TRBJ2-7, with 7 nucleotides matching TRBD1. The CDR3 covers 16 residues. Germline CDR1 and CDR2: SGHRS and YFSETQ. Trimming removed 8 bases from V and 3 bases from J; junction bases left unmatched: 17. The CDR3 coding sequence is TGCGCCAGTAAGCCAGGAATAGGGGGCTCACTCTACGAGCAGTACTTC. Encoded protein: CASKPGIGGSLYEQYF.

J is TRBJ1-2 and V is TRBV7-2; possibly TRBD1 for D (6 bases). Per germline, CDR1 SGHTA and CDR2 FQGNSA. This CDR3 is built from 15 residues. V lost 4 bases, J lost 4 bases, and 16 bases lay in between. The CDR3 DNA reads as TGTGCCAGCAGCTCCGGACAGCCTGGGGCCTATGGCTACACCTTC. Translating it yields CASSSGQPGAYGYTF.

This clone turned up a few times. J is TRBJ2-2 and V is TRBV11-3; a possible D gene is TRBD1 (6 bases). The CDR3 runs 16 residues. Trimming removed 2 bases at V and 1 base at J, with 11 bases between. Germline CDR1 and CDR2: SGHNT and YENEEA. Written as DNA, the CDR3 is TGTGCCAGCAGCTTAAAGGGGACACTGAACACCGGGGAGCTGTTTTTT. It translates to CASSLKGTLNTGELFF.

In this sample, this clone turned up once. The chain links TRBV28 to TRBJ1-5; no definite D call. Germline values: CDR1 MDHEN, CDR2 SYDVKM. The CDR3 sequence is 15 residues long. V shed 4 bases and J shed 0 bases, with 10 bases lying between them. CDR3 coding DNA: TGTGCCAGCAGTTCCTCCTTCTATAGCAATCAGCCCCAGCATTTT. It is translated as CASSSSFYSNQPQHF.

The chain is built from TRBV19 and TRBJ2-1; 7 nucleotides align to TRBD1. The CDR3 is 13 amino acids. V shed 6 bases, J shed 7 bases, and the junction held 6 bases outside the gene matches. Germline CDR1 and CDR2: LNHDA and SQIVND (reference sequence). DNA for the CDR3: TGTGCCAGTAGACCCGGACAGGCGAATGAGCAGTTCTTC. This translates into CASRPGQANEQFF.

The CDR3, as DNA: TGTGCCAGCAGCTTAACAGGTTGGGGGCTGGGTGAGCAGTTCTTC. It translates to CASSLTGWGLGEQFF. The chain carries TRBV7-3 and TRBJ2-1, with TRBD1 as a possible D gene (6 bases). Germline values: CDR1 SGHTA, CDR2 FQGTGA. This CDR3 has 15 amino acids. V lost 0 bases and J 9 bases, leaving 15 bases between the germline ends.

This chain uses TRBV19 with TRBJ1-6; 7 bases agree with TRBD1. Trimming removed 10 bases from V and 0 bases from J; junction bases left unmatched: 12. The CDR3 runs 17 residues. Germline CDR1 LNHDA, CDR2 SQIVND (reference sequence). CDR3 protein: CATSGTAESSYNSPLHF. CDR3 DNA sequence: TGTGCCACCTCCGGGACAGCTGAAAGCTCCTATAATTCACCCCTCCACTTT.

This rearrangement joins TRBV9 to TRBJ1-3; no clear D gene. Germline V gives CDR1 SGDLS, CDR2 YYNGEE. V shed 4 bases and J shed 2 bases, with 13 bases lying between them. This CDR3 has 15 residues. CDR3 protein: CASSLSGAPGNTIYF. CDR3 sequence (DNA): TGTGCCAGCAGCCTCAGTGGAGCCCCTGGAAACACCATATATTTT.

The chain recombines TRBV27 with TRBJ1-2; D gene uncertain. V dropped 2 bases and J dropped 0 bases, with 13 bases sitting between them. This CDR3 region has 16 residues. The germline V gene has CDR1 MNHEY and CDR2 SMNVEV (reference sequence). Written as DNA, the CDR3 is TGTGCCAGCAGTTTAATCGGGTCAGTTGCTAACTATGGCTACACCTTC. Protein product: CASSLIGSVANYGYTF.